This T cell receptor beta chain originates from a study of shared clonotypes between healthy human individuals. The data were produced by immunoSEQ multiplex PCR, yet TCRdb's version contains in-frame clones alone and is incomplete. Seen here are around 700,000 clones, about 92% observed once, and the top ten hold more than 20%. Broader study findings: For sorted subsets, rarefaction showed incomplete sequencing despite large depth. Estimated richness was generally greater in naive than memory subsets.

As regards this clone: Its antigen is not known.

The CDR3 spans 12 residues. Trimming took 3 bases from V and 5 from J, leaving 8 bases between them. Per germline, CDR1 SQVTM and CDR2 ANQGSEA. Cells designated naive CD8 were CD45RO-negative and were positively selected for CCR7, with terminally differentiated effector memory CD45RA+ cells excluded. V is TRBV29-1 and J is TRBJ2-1; no reliable D call. This clonotype was obtained from a young man in good health. Source material: naive CD8+ T cells sorted from blood. The CDR3 DNA reads as TGCAGCGTTGAGTGGGCAAACAATGAGCAGTTCTTC. Protein sequence: CSVEWANNEQFF.